This entry lists 25 T cell receptor beta chains sequenced from one sample in a study of human thymus T cells. The method was immunoSEQ multiplex PCR; TCRdb's version includes in-frame clones alone and lacks a portion of them. The sample lists 40,000 to 45,000 clones; 94% were seen once. Sequences were obtained from blood. All receptors come from a boy less than two years old with a congenital heart defect but otherwise immunologically healthy.

This chain links TRBV19 with TRBJ1-1, with TRBD1 matching over 9 bases. J gave up 3 bases and V 7 bases, and 3 bases lay outside the gene matches. CDR3 length: 13 amino acids. The germline V gene encodes CDR1 LNHDA and CDR2 SQIVND (reference sequence). DNA of the CDR3: TGTGCCAGTATCGACAGGGGGGACACTGAAGCTTTCTTT. This codes for CASIDRGDTEAFF.

Here the CDR3 DNA reads TGTGCCTGGAGTAGAGACAGCAATCAGCCCCAGCATTTT. Protein: CAWSRDSNQPQHF. The genes are TRBV30 and TRBJ1-5; D is undetermined. The germline V gene has CDR1 GTSNPN and CDR2 SVGIG (reference sequence). The ends were cut back, 2 bases at V and 1 base at J, with 6 bases in the middle. CDR3 length: 13 residues.

The V gene is TRBV15, the J gene TRBJ1-1; no clear D gene. Germline CDR1 reads LNHNV; CDR2 reads YYDKDF (reference sequence). The CDR3 is 14 amino acids. Trimming took off 0 bases at V and 2 bases at J, with 7 bases between the two ends. CDR3 amino acids: CATSRDPFNTEAFF. The CDR3 DNA reads as TGTGCCACCAGCAGAGATCCCTTTAACACTGAAGCTTTCTTT.

V and J are TRBV9 and TRBJ1-1; D is undetermined. V gave up 4 bases and J gave up 10 bases, with 20 bases separating them. The CDR3 is made up of 14 amino acids. From germline, CDR1 is SGDLS and CDR2 YYNGEE. The CDR3 region has the DNA TGTGCCAGCAGCCCGATACCCTTCCGAGGGTCAGCTTTCTTT. It translates to CASSPIPFRGSAFF.

A word on this clone: This CDR3 is also generated by other DNA sequences in the sample. The chain employs TRBV4-2 and TRBJ2-3, with no clear D. Germline assignment: CDR1 LGHNA and CDR2 YNFKEQ. V gave up 0 bases and J gave up 2 bases, with 9 bases separating them. The CDR3 totals 15 residues. The CDR3 loop is CASSQDPGPTDTQYF. The CDR3 region has the DNA TGTGCCAGCAGCCAAGATCCTGGACCCACAGATACGCAGTATTTT.

This chain connects TRBV2 to TRBJ2-7; TRBD2 aligns across 10 bases. The CDR3 runs to 14 residues. The trim removed 6 bases at V and 3 bases at J, leaving 5 bases unmatched. Germline loops: CDR1 SNHLY, CDR2 FYNNEI. CDR3 residues: CASSLAGANYEQYF. Here the CDR3 DNA reads TGTGCCAGCAGCCTAGCGGGGGCCAACTACGAGCAGTACTTC. Full variable domain (missing parts from reference TRBV2 and TRBJ2-7): EPEVTQTPSHQVTQMGQEVILRCVPISNHLYFYWYRQILGQKVEFLVSFYNNEISEKSEIFDDQFSVERPDGSNFTLKIRSTKLEDSAMYFCASSLAGANYEQYFGPGTRLTVT.

This chain uses TRBV9 with TRBJ2-3, with 15 bases lining up with TRBD2. V shed 2 bases and J 4 bases; nucleotides not matched to a gene: 5. CDR3 length equals 17 residues. CDR1 and CDR2 from the germline V gene are SGDLS and YYNGEE. CDR3 DNA: TGTGCCAGCAGCGTGGGGACTAGCGGGGGGTTCTCAGATACGCAGTATTTT. It encodes CASSVGTSGGFSDTQYF.

The chain carries TRBV30 and TRBJ1-1; tentatively, D is TRBD1 (5 bases). The V and J ends lost 7 bases and 1 base respectively, with 10 bases between them. The germline V gene encodes CDR1 GTSNPN and CDR2 SVGIG (reference sequence). The CDR3 is made up of 12 amino acids. The CDR3 DNA is TGTGCCTTGGGACTGTCGAACACTGAAGCTTTCTTT. This encodes CALGLSNTEAFF.

The CDR3 DNA is TGTGCCATCAGTGGGGGGTACGAGCAGTACTTC. It yields the protein CAISGGYEQYF. This chain connects TRBV10-3 to TRBJ2-7, with D possibly called TRBD1 or TRBD2 (5 bases each). The germline V gene has CDR1 ENHRY and CDR2 SYGVKD. V was clipped by 4 bases and J by 4 bases, with 5 bases between them. The CDR3 loop spans 11 amino acids.

The J gene is TRBJ2-3, the V gene TRBV4-1; 12 positions agree with TRBD2. Germline CDR1 is MGHRA and CDR2 is YSYEKL. V trimming: 2 bases; J trimming: 10 bases; junction bases outside the gene matches: 7. This CDR3 has 15 amino acids. The CDR3: CASSQPLAGGGSQYF. As DNA, the CDR3 is TGCGCCAGCAGCCAACCGCTAGCGGGGGGGGGCTCGCAGTATTTT.

This clone was detected only once. V gene TRBV5-1 combines with J gene TRBJ2-1; 7 bases match TRBD2. Germline trimming cut 0 bases from V and 7 bases from J; bases unmatched to any gene: 10. CDR1 and CDR2 (germline): SGHRS, YFSETQ. The CDR3 has 16 amino acids. The CDR3 DNA reads TGCGCCAGCAGCTTGGAAGTAAGGGACTACCTGAATGAGCAGTTCTTC. It yields the protein CASSLEVRDYLNEQFF. Complete variable domain (other parts from reference TRBV5-1 and TRBJ2-1): KAGVTQTPRYLIKTRGQQVTLSCSPISGHRSVSWYQQTPGQGLQFLFEYFSETQRNKGNFPGRFSGRQFSNSRSEMNVSTLELGDSALYLCASSLEVRDYLNEQFFGPGTRLTVL.

The chain links TRBV5-1 to TRBJ1-1, with 10 positions matching TRBD1. V shed 2 bases, J shed 1 base, and the junction held 14 bases outside the gene matches. The CDR3 loop spans 19 amino acids. Germline CDR1 reads SGHRS; CDR2 reads YFSETQ. CDR3 nucleotides: TGCGCCAGCAGCTTCGTATCAAAATTGACAGGGGGCGAGAACACTGAAGCTTTCTTT. This encodes CASSFVSKLTGGENTEAFF.

CDR3 protein: CASRAGLAISYEQYF. DNA for the CDR3: TGTGCCAGCAGGGCGGGACTAGCGATCAGTTACGAGCAGTACTTC. V usage is TRBV28 and J usage is TRBJ2-7; 10 bases align to TRBD2. CDR3 length: 15 amino acids. Germline CDR1 reads MDHEN; CDR2 reads SYDVKM. Losses at the gene ends were 6 bases for V and 4 bases for J; bases not matched to a gene: 9.

This chain uses TRBV19 with TRBJ2-5, with D tentatively TRBD2 (6 bases). V was trimmed by 5 bases and J by 4 bases, leaving 11 bases between them. The CDR3 is 13 residues long. The germline gives CDR1 LNHDA, CDR2 SQIVND (reference sequence). CDR3 residues: CASSPGLRETQYF. As DNA, the CDR3 is TGTGCCAGTAGTCCGGGACTTCGAGAGACCCAGTACTTC.

V and J are TRBV11-3 and TRBJ2-1; D possibly corresponds to TRBD1 (5 bases). The CDR3 covers 13 residues. Germline CDR1 and CDR2: SGHNT and YENEEA. Trimming removed 0 bases from V and 6 bases from J, with 6 bases in between. This chain's CDR3 is CASSLDQGNEQFF. In DNA form, the CDR3 reads TGTGCCAGCAGCTTAGATCAGGGCAATGAGCAGTTCTTC.

This clone has only a few counts. The chain has TRBV12-5 and TRBJ1-6; tentative D call: TRBD1 (5 bases). Per germline, CDR1 LGHNT and CDR2 FRNRAP. V shed 6 bases and J shed 0 bases, with 9 bases lying between them. The CDR3 length is 15 residues. The CDR3 DNA reads as TGTGCTAGTGGCTTAGACAGCTCCTATAATTCACCCCTCCACTTT. Translating it yields CASGLDSSYNSPLHF.

V usage is TRBV14 and J usage is TRBJ2-7, with 10 bases that match TRBD1. The V segment lost 4 bases and the J segment 2 bases; nucleotides outside the gene matches: 2. Per the germline V gene, CDR1 is SGHDN and CDR2 is FVKESK. The CDR3 consists of 14 residues. The CDR3 region is CASSLGQGAYEQYF. In DNA form, the CDR3 reads TGTGCCAGCAGCCTCGGACAGGGGGCCTACGAGCAGTACTTC.

The rearrangement joins TRBV2 to TRBJ2-5, with TRBD2 matching 7 bases. The CDR3 loop spans 15 amino acids. The V and J ends lost 1 base and 4 bases, in that order; junction bases with no gene match: 6. From germline, CDR1 is SNHLY and CDR2 FYNNEI. The CDR3 here is CASSEGEGRAETQYF. Here the CDR3 DNA reads TGTGCCAGCAGTGAAGGGGAGGGCAGGGCAGAGACCCAGTACTTC.

The V call is TRBV10-3, the J call TRBJ2-2; 12 bases align to TRBD2. Germline assignment: CDR1 ENHRY and CDR2 SYGVKD. The length of the CDR3 is 15 residues. With 6 bases clipped from V and 1 base from J, the junction kept 0 bases outside the gene matches. The CDR3 nucleotides are TGTGCCATCAGACTAGCGGGGGGGAACACCGGGGAGCTGTTTTTT. Its translation: CAIRLAGGNTGELFF.

The V gene is TRBV7-2, the J gene TRBJ1-2, with 7 bases fitting TRBD1. This CDR3 spans 12 amino acids. Germline assignment: CDR1 SGHTA and CDR2 FQGNSA. V was pared by 5 bases and J by 8 bases, with 5 bases of the junction left unmatched. This CDR3 reads CASSHRGVGYTF. The CDR3 bases are TGTGCCAGCAGCCACAGGGGCGTGGGCTACACCTTC. The entire variable domain, with the rest obtained from reference TRBV7-2 and TRBJ1-2, is as follows: GAGVSQSPSNKVTEKGKDVELRCDPISGHTALYWYRQSLGQGLEFLIYFQGNSAPDKSGLPSDRFSAERTGGSVSTLTIQRTQQEDSAVYLCASSHRGVGYTFGSGTRLTVV.

This rearrangement joins TRBV6-1 to TRBJ2-7, with 8 bases lining up with TRBD2. Looked up from germline, CDR1 is MNHNS and CDR2 is SASEGT. There are 16 residues in the CDR3. After removal of 0 bases from V and 3 bases from J, the junction contained 7 bases not matched to a gene. The CDR3 DNA sequence: TGTGCCAGCAGTGAAGCTTCAGCGGGGGCAGGCTACGAGCAGTACTTC. Amino acid sequence: CASSEASAGAGYEQYF.

The chain has TRBV5-1 and TRBJ1-2, with no clear D. The CDR3 runs 13 residues. V lost 2 bases, J lost 8 bases, and 13 bases lay in between. Germline assignment: CDR1 SGHRS and CDR2 YFSETQ. This chain's CDR3 is CASSFGSSRGYTF. CDR3 nucleotides: TGCGCCAGCAGCTTTGGGAGTTCCCGGGGCTACACCTTC.

This sequence joins TRBV5-1 and TRBJ2-2; D possibly corresponds to TRBD2 (6 bases). Germline V gene sequence: CDR1 SGHRS, CDR2 YFSETQ. This CDR3 has 16 residues. The germline V and J ends were trimmed by 0 bases and 1 base, with 10 bases remaining between them. The CDR3 DNA is TGCGCCAGCAGCTTGGATGCAGCGGGGAACACCGGGGAGCTGTTTTTT. Protein: CASSLDAAGNTGELFF.

The chain couples TRBV4-2 to TRBJ2-3; a weak D match, TRBD2 (5 bases). Trimming left V 0 bases short and J 6 bases short, with 13 bases between. The germline V gene encodes CDR1 LGHNA and CDR2 YNFKEQ. The CDR3 runs 15 residues. CDR3 nucleotide sequence: TGTGCCAGCAGCCAAGATCGGGCCCGAGGGGATACGCAGTATTTT. This encodes CASSQDRARGDTQYF.

The CDR3 protein is CASSLAGLAGTDTQYF. The DNA for the CDR3 is TGCGCCAGCAGCTTGGCGGGACTAGCGGGGACAGATACGCAGTATTTT. The chain is built from TRBV5-1 and TRBJ2-3; 13 bases are shared with TRBD2. Germline values: CDR1 SGHRS, CDR2 YFSETQ. V shed 0 bases and J 3 bases; nucleotides not matched to a gene: 1. The CDR3 is 16 residues long.